One T cell receptor (beta chain) is described in this entry. The target antigen is unknown. Between the trimmed V and J ends, which lost 0 bases and 8 bases, there was a span of 14 bases. Looked up from germline, CDR1 is SGDLS and CDR2 is YYNGEE. The CDR3 totals 14 residues. These data are taken from a study of blood T cells in healthy people across ages. Study-level points and caveats: The percentage of naive T cells correlated strongly with TCR beta diversity.

Isolation yielded PBMCs, at least 6 million per sample, in every case. For the second PCR, which ran for roughly 7 to 11 cycles, a sample-barcoded 5' primer and a J-beta primer mix were used. TCRdb independently ran MiXCR on the 5' RACE reads; one entry per CDR3 protein. The sample has approximately 900,000 distinct CDR3 sequences; about 29% are singletons. These records were also assigned to another study, of T cells of mothers and their children.

The TCR originated in a woman aged 40-49 years in good health. Sequenced sample: blood. This sequence joins TRBV9 and TRBJ1-2; no clear D. CDR3: CASSVGSGLGGYTF. DNA of the CDR3: TGTGCCAGCAGCGTAGGGTCGGGGTTGGGCGGCTACACCTTC.